The entry below gives a single TCR beta chain sequence along with its context. What antigen it recognizes has not been identified. No qualities accompany the bases; no much larger clone lies one base away. The immunoSEQ Assay, a bias-controlled multiplex PCR, was used to amplify TCRbeta CDR3 regions from genomic DNA. As for how the authors treated the data: Within the assay, amplification of reference gene primers was used to estimate how many nucleated cells each sample contained. Sequence reads were collapsed and filtered to measure the absolute abundance of every unique TCRbeta CDR3 rearrangement. For each sample, productive Simpson clonality was calculated as the square root of Simpson's diversity index across productive rearrangements. This is the immuneACCESS table as TCRdb keeps it, with only in-frame sequences that have V and J called. A part of the clones is gone; compared with another copy, unresolved V genes explain less than half, and the rest is unexplained. That table is the source of V, J and clone size, and D and trimming were worked out from the DNA. This sample gives about 46,000 clones in total; more than 75% of them show up just once. In total, the top ten clones hold over 8.5% of the sample.

The CDR3 runs 16 residues from the cysteine to the phenylalanine. The DNA shown is the 48-base CDR3, in frame from base 1. V loses 2 bases at its end and J loses 0 bases; junction bases beyond the gene matches: 7. Reading the germline V gene (reference sequence) gives CDR1 LNHNV and CDR2 YYDKDF. Each collaborating institution followed its own protocols to collect whole blood in K2EDTA tubes. For TCRbeta analysis, collaborators shipped samples as frozen whole blood, isolated PBMCs, or DNA extracted from either of those sample types. The data originate from a study of blood T cell repertoires in COVID-19 (dated by TCRdb to the early 2020s). In the study overall: Collaborator samples came from the United States, Italy and Spain and covered acute and convalescent phases of COVID-19. The prospective study material was composed of cDNA or gDNA derived from T cells, B-cell-depleted T cells, or PBMCs. Deeply sampled blood TCRbeta repertoires from subjects exposed to, actively infected with, or recovered from COVID-19 were included in the dataset. The repertoires were released in a freely available public database meant as a resource for research on the immune response to SARS-CoV-2. The samples were drawn from two sources: the first 160 participants of the ongoing ImmuneRACE study, and approximately 1,300 subjects contributed by 6 global collaborators. Nearly every sample came with metadata listing a de-identified subject ID, COVID-19 status, age in years and sex. HLA class I and class II types, where available, came from metadata supplied by the sample provider rather than from assay-based typing. The research as a whole found: How much clinical and demographic metadata was included differed by source and by participant, and the metadata was provided uncurated.

This TCR was sampled from a man between 50 and 59 years old with active COVID-19. Material for sequencing was peripheral blood. The rearranged segments are TRBV15 and TRBJ2-7; 7 middle bases align to TRBD2. The CDR3 here reads CATSRSGGGGSYEQYF. The bases are TGTGCCACCAGCAGATCAGGCGGCGGGGGCTCCTACGAGCAGTACTTC.